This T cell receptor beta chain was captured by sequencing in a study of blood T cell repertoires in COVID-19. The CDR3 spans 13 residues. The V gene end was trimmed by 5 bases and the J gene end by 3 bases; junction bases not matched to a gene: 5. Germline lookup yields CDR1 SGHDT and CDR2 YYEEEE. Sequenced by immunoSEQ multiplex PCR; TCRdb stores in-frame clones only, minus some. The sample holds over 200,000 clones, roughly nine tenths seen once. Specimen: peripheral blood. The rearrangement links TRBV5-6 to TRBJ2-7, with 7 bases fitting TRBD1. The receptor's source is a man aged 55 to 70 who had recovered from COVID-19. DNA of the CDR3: TGTGCCAGCAGTAGGGGGCGAGGCTACGAGCAGTACTTC. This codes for CASSRGRGYEQYF.